These 30 T cell receptor beta chains were all obtained from the same sample, sequenced in a study of spatial heterogeneity in lung cancer. Findings and limits, study-wide: Tumors with more nonsynonymous mutations had more expanded intratumoral alpha and beta TCRs.

TCRdb re-called the 5' RACE reads with MiXCR, one entry per CDR3 protein. Here the sample spans 9,500 or so distinct CDR3 sequences, more than 10% being singletons. The sample's time point: sample taken at primary tumor resection. For these receptors, no antigen is known. Here the sequenced sample was lung tumor tissue, taken at surgery. The receptors shown here come from a male donor with early-stage non-small cell lung cancer.

This clonotype has at least ten counts. Because this beta chain is a stray read in a library intended to capture alpha chains, its abundance should not be given much weight. V and J are TRBV7-8 and TRBJ2-4, with unresolved D. Looked up from germline, CDR1 is SGHVS and CDR2 is FQNEAQ. This CDR3 has 14 residues. The V end was cut by 11 bases, the J end by 2 bases, with 16 bases between. The CDR3 here is CACTVGSTKNIQYF. The CDR3 nucleotides read TGTGCCTGTACGGTGGGGTCCACCAAAAACATTCAGTACTTC. Complete variable domain (other parts from reference TRBV7-8 and TRBJ2-4): GAGVSQSPRYKVAKRGQDVALRCDPISGHVSLFWYQQALGQGPEFLTYFQNEAQLDKSGLPSDRFFAERPEGSVSTLKIQRTQQEDSAVYLCACTVGSTKNIQYFGAGTRLSVL.

This clonotype is deemed medium-sized (0.01 to 0.1%). This beta chain is off target for a library built for alpha chains, so its abundance means little. The chain joins TRBV20-1 to TRBJ2-4, with unresolved D. Germline assignment: CDR1 DFQATT and CDR2 SNEGSKA (reference sequence). The V end lost 6 bases, the J end lost 0 bases, and 9 bases lay between the germline ends. CDR3 length equals 13 residues. This CDR3 reads CSAHPRAKNIQYF. CDR3 coding DNA: TGCAGTGCCCACCCCCGAGCCAAAAACATTCAGTACTTC.

The table lists this clonotype with many counts. Found in a library prepared for alpha chains, this beta chain is an off-target read, and its abundance has little meaning. The V and J genes are TRBV20-1 and TRBJ1-1; TRBD1 might be the D (6 bases). V was clipped by 5 bases and J by 1 base, with 11 bases between them. CDR1 is DFQATT, CDR2 SNEGSKA, per germline (reference sequence). The CDR3 contains 13 residues. The CDR3 region is CSAPGQTNTEAFF. The CDR3 DNA is TGCAGTGCTCCAGGACAGACGAACACTGAAGCTTTCTTT.

As regards this clonotype: This beta chain represents an off-target read in a library built for alpha chains; its size is of limited meaning. V and J are TRBV28 and TRBJ1-3, with TRBD1 identical over 7 bases. The CDR3 has 14 amino acids. Trimming at V came to 4 bases and at J to 4 bases, leaving 4 bases not matched to a gene. The germline V gene has CDR1 MDHEN and CDR2 SYDVKM. CDR3 nucleotides: TGTGCCAGCAGTTCAGGGGGAGAGGGAAACACCATATATTTT. It yields the protein CASSSGGEGNTIYF.

This clonotype has ten or more counts. This beta chain represents an off-target read in a library built for alpha chains; its size is of limited meaning. This chain joins TRBV14 and TRBJ1-1, with a weak D call TRBD1 (5 bases). V shed 0 bases and J shed 4 bases, with 15 bases lying between them. Germline loops: CDR1 SGHDN, CDR2 FVKESK. The CDR3 loop spans 16 amino acids. In DNA, the CDR3 is TGTGCCAGCAGCCAAGATCGTGGGGGAGTAAGCACTGAAGCTTTCTTT. Translating gives CASSQDRGGVSTEAFF. The variable domain in full, completed from reference TRBV14 and TRBJ1-1, reads EAGVTQFPSHSVIEKGQTVTLRCDPISGHDNLYWYRRVMGKEIKFLLHFVKESKQDESGMPNNRFLAERTGGTYSTLKVQPAELEDSGVYFCASSQDRGGVSTEAFFGQGTRLTVV.

This clonotype was recorded many times. Since it is a stray read in a library aimed at alpha chains, this beta chain has a size that is not meaningful. The CDR3 DNA is TGTGCCTGGAGTGGTAACGACTACGAGCAGTACTTC. Its protein product is CAWSGNDYEQYF. This rearrangement joins TRBV30 to TRBJ2-7; D not resolved. Germline CDR1 is GTSNPN and CDR2 is SVGIG (reference sequence). V lost 1 base, J lost 3 bases, and 7 bases lay in between. This CDR3 comprises 12 residues. The full variable domain, rest sourced from reference TRBV30 and TRBJ2-7, is SQTIHQWPATLVQPVGSPLSLECTVEGTSNPNLYWYRQAAGRGLQLLFYSVGIGQISSEVPQNLSASRPQDRQFILSSKKLLLSDSGFYLCAWSGNDYEQYFGPGTRLTVT.

This clonotype rates as medium-sized. As an off-target read in a library built for alpha chains, this beta chain has a frequency of little significance. The chain combines TRBV6-2 or TRBV6-3 with TRBJ1-2; TRBD1 matches at 7 bases. Germline assignment: CDR1 MNHEY and CDR2 SVGEGT. With V trimmed by 0 bases and J by 8 bases, 3 bases remained unmatched. CDR3 size: 13 residues. CDR3 sequence: CASSYSTGTGYTF. CDR3 sequence (DNA): TGTGCCAGCAGTTACTCGACAGGGACGGGCTACACCTTC.

This clonotype was observed at least ten times. The size of this beta chain means little, since it is a stray read in a library made for alpha chains. V gene TRBV10-3 combines with J gene TRBJ2-3, with TRBD2 matching over 9 bases. Germline trimming cut 11 bases from V and 0 bases from J; bases unmatched to any gene: 12. CDR1 ENHRY and CDR2 SYGVKD come from the germline V gene. This CDR3 has 16 amino acids. CDR3 amino acids: CASQGHLAGSTDTQYF. In DNA form, the CDR3 reads TGTGCCTCCCAAGGGCACCTAGCGGGGAGCACAGATACGCAGTATTTT.

This clonotype was detected many times. In a library made to pick up alpha chains, this beta chain is a stray read with a size that means little. The chain joins TRBV4-1 to TRBJ1-6; TRBD1 matches 7 bases. Germline values: CDR1 MGHRA, CDR2 YSYEKL. V lost 0 bases to trimming and J lost 7 bases; unmatched junction nucleotides: 9. The CDR3 length is 17 residues. CDR3 coding DNA: TGCGCCAGCAGCCAAGATGGGGACAGTTACCAAAATTCACCCCTCCACTTT. Translated: CASSQDGDSYQNSPLHF.

By sample fraction, this clonotype is medium-sized. Since the library was made to target alpha chains, this beta chain is a stray read and its abundance is not meaningful. The chain joins TRBV29-1 to TRBJ2-2, with TRBD1 matching 8 bases. V was clipped by 0 bases and J by 0 bases; unmatched bases: 6. Germline CDR1 reads SQVTM; CDR2 reads ANQGSEA. This CDR3 comprises 17 residues. Here the CDR3 reads CSVEDGDRSPNTGELFF. The CDR3 nucleotides read TGCAGCGTTGAAGATGGGGACAGGTCACCGAACACCGGGGAGCTGTTTTTT.

This clonotype was seen at least ten times. This beta chain is off target for a library built for alpha chains, so its abundance means little. This sequence joins TRBV7-2 and TRBJ2-7; perhaps TRBD1 as D (5 bases). The CDR3 consists of 14 residues. The V end was cut by 3 bases, the J end by 6 bases, with 15 bases between. The germline gives CDR1 SGHTA, CDR2 FQGNSA. The CDR3 nucleotides read TGTGCCAGCAGCTTTCACGGATCAAGGGGCGAGCAGTACTTC. The encoded protein is CASSFHGSRGEQYF.

To note about this clonotype: As an off-target read in a library built for alpha chains, this beta chain has a frequency of little significance. The rearrangement uses TRBV10-3 and TRBJ2-1, with TRBD2 matching over 9 bases. Germline-derived CDR1 and CDR2 are ENHRY and SYGVKD. V was pared by 8 bases and J by 5 bases, with 7 bases of the junction left unmatched. The CDR3 contains 14 residues. The CDR3 DNA sequence: TGTGCCATCTCAGGGCTAGCGGGGAACAATGAGCAGTTCTTC. Translated, it gives CAISGLAGNNEQFF.

This clonotype was counted ten times or more. This beta chain was picked up by a library intended for alpha chains and is off target, so its count carries little meaning. The chain employs TRBV18 and TRBJ1-5, with a weak D call TRBD1 (5 bases). V was cut by 4 bases and J by 3 bases, with 22 bases left in between. This CDR3 is 18 amino acids long. Germline assignment: CDR1 KGHSH and CDR2 LQKENI. CDR3 protein: CASSQYIQVSTDNQPQHF. The CDR3 region has the DNA TGTGCCAGCTCACAATACATACAGGTTTCGACGGACAATCAGCCCCAGCATTTT.

This clonotype was observed many times. This beta chain appears as a stray read in a library generated for alpha chains; its size is not informative. V usage is TRBV25-1 and J usage is TRBJ2-7; no definite D call. This CDR3 is built from 12 residues. With 6 bases removed from V and 1 base from J, the gap between germline ends came to 7 bases. Germline V gene lookup returns CDR1 MGHDK and CDR2 SYGVNS. CDR3 loop: CASSPGSYEQYF. For the CDR3, the DNA is TGTGCCAGCAGCCCCGGGTCCTACGAGCAGTACTTC.

On this clonotype: This beta chain is a stray sequence in a library constructed for alpha chains; its clone size is not meaningful. The rearrangement links TRBV5-1 to TRBJ2-3; the D is unclear. The CDR3 consists of 11 residues. The V end lost 0 bases, the J end lost 5 bases, and 1 base lay between the germline ends. Germline V gene lookup returns CDR1 SGHRS and CDR2 YFSETQ. The CDR3 is CASSLGDTQYF. Written as DNA, the CDR3 is TGCGCCAGCAGCTTGGGAGATACGCAGTATTTT.

This clonotype was observed many times. This beta chain is an unintended read in a library built for alpha chains; its size means little. The V call is TRBV20-1, the J call TRBJ2-1; tentatively, D is TRBD2 (5 bases). The germline V gene encodes CDR1 DFQATT and CDR2 SNEGSKA (reference sequence). Trimming pared 6 bases from V and 4 bases from J, leaving 13 bases between. The CDR3 sequence is 13 residues long. The CDR3: CSALLVGYNEQFF. The CDR3, as DNA: TGCAGTGCCCTACTAGTAGGGTACAATGAGCAGTTCTTC.

This clonotype was picked up many times. The library was built for alpha chains, so this beta chain is an off-target read and its size means little. This sequence joins TRBV20-1 and TRBJ2-1; 7 bases are shared with TRBD2. V dropped 0 bases and J dropped 3; count of bases not matched to a gene: 11. Germline CDR1 DFQATT, CDR2 SNEGSKA (reference sequence). The CDR3 is 17 amino acids. DNA of the CDR3: TGCAGTGCTAGAGAGGCTAGCGGCCGACAAAGCTACAATGAGCAGTTCTTC. Translated, it gives CSAREASGRQSYNEQFF.

This clonotype was seen many times. Since the library was made to target alpha chains, this beta chain is a stray read and its abundance is not meaningful. The DNA of the CDR3 is TGTGCCAGCAGCCGAGGGGACAGTGAAGCTTTCTTT. Translation gives CASSRGDSEAFF. The chain employs TRBV3-1 and TRBJ1-1, with 7 bases identical to TRBD1. V lost 4 bases, J lost 7 bases, and 3 bases stayed unmatched. The CDR3 has 12 residues. CDR1 LGHDT and CDR2 YNNKEL come from the germline V gene (reference sequence).

This clonotype was picked up many times. This beta chain appears as a stray read in a library generated for alpha chains; its size is not informative. The chain recombines TRBV10-3 with TRBJ2-5, with D perhaps TRBD2 (5 bases). The germline V gene encodes CDR1 ENHRY and CDR2 SYGVKD. Trimming took off 0 bases at V and 5 bases at J, with 19 bases between the two ends. CDR3 size: 17 residues. The CDR3 DNA follows: TGTGCCATCAGTGAGTCGAAGGGCGTGGGAGCCGGGGAGACCCAGTACTTC. Protein product: CAISESKGVGAGETQYF.

This clonotype was found a few times. This beta chain is an unintended read in a library built for alpha chains; its size means little. The chain has TRBV20-1 and TRBJ1-2; D unresolved. V was pared by 3 bases and J by 3 bases, with 11 bases between. The CDR3 sequence is 13 residues long. Germline V CDR1 and CDR2: DFQATT, SNEGSKA (reference sequence). The CDR3 DNA reads TGCAGTGCTAGTCGGGTCGGCGACTATGGCTACACCTTC. As protein: CSASRVGDYGYTF.

This clonotype is labeled as medium-sized. This beta chain was picked up by a library intended for alpha chains and is off target, so its count carries little meaning. J is TRBJ2-2 and V is TRBV29-1; D possibly corresponds to TRBD2 (5 bases). Trimming took off 6 bases at V and 6 bases at J, with 8 bases between the two ends. Germline CDR1 and CDR2: SQVTM and ANQGSEA. This CDR3 is 11 amino acids long. CDR3 nucleotide sequence: TGCAGCGTACTAGTCCCCGGGGAGCTGTTTTTT. This encodes CSVLVPGELFF.

A word on this clonotype: The size of this beta chain means little, since it is a stray read in a library made for alpha chains. The J gene is TRBJ1-4, the V gene TRBV29-1; D possibly corresponds to TRBD1 (5 bases). The V end lost 5 bases, the J end lost 2 bases, and 9 bases lay between the germline ends. The CDR3 sequence is 13 residues long. Germline-derived CDR1 and CDR2 are SQVTM and ANQGSEA. The CDR3 region has the DNA TGCAGCGTTTCCAGGGAGACTAATGAAAAACTGTTTTTT. It translates to CSVSRETNEKLFF.

In this sample, this clonotype turned up a few times. This beta chain slipped into a library made for alpha chains as a stray read, so its size is not meaningful. V gene TRBV12-3 or TRBV12-4 combines with J gene TRBJ2-2; D unclear. V lost 7 bases and J 0 bases, leaving 9 bases between the germline ends. The CDR3 sequence is 14 residues long. The CDR3 here is CASIWGTNTGELFF. CDR3 coding DNA: TGTGCCAGCATATGGGGAACGAACACCGGGGAGCTGTTTTTT.

In regard to this clonotype: The size of this beta chain means little, since it is a stray read in a library made for alpha chains. V gene TRBV4-3 combines with J gene TRBJ2-1, with 10 bases that match TRBD2. The CDR3 runs to 18 residues. V was clipped by 5 bases and J by 5 bases; unmatched bases: 15. Per the germline V gene, CDR1 is LGHNA and CDR2 is YSLEER. DNA for the CDR3: TGCGCCAGCAGCGCAGTGATCTCCGGGACTAGCGACAACAATGAGCAGTTCTTC. Its protein is CASSAVISGTSDNNEQFF.

With regard to this clonotype: Its ends do not fully match the called genes, so a read error is possible. This beta chain came through as a stray read in a library set up for alpha chains, and its size says little. The rearrangement joins TRBV7-9 to TRBJ2-1; 7 bases agree with TRBD2. This CDR3 spans 17 amino acids. The V gene's germline CDR1 is SEHNR and CDR2 FQNEAQ (reference sequence). The CDR3 DNA follows: TGTGCCAGCAGCTCGGCCTTGACTAGCAGGTCCTACAATGCGCAGTTCTTC. It codes for CASSSALTSRSYNAQFF.

This clonotype was found many times. This beta chain is an unintended read in a library built for alpha chains; its size means little. The gene calls are TRBV6-1 and TRBJ2-6, with D tentatively TRBD1 or TRBD2 (6 bases each). Trimming shortened V by 6 bases and J by 4 bases, and 16 bases separated the two germline ends. The CDR3 is 16 amino acids. CDR1 and CDR2 from the germline V gene are MNHNS and SASEGT. In nucleotides, the CDR3 is TGTGCCAGCAGATTTGAAGGGGGGACCGGGGCCAACGTCCTGACTTTC. It translates to CASRFEGGTGANVLTF.

This clonotype is medium-sized. This beta chain came through as a stray read in a library set up for alpha chains, and its size says little. The J gene is TRBJ2-1, the V gene TRBV7-3; D perhaps matches TRBD2 (5 bases). Germline assignment: CDR1 SGHTA and CDR2 FQGTGA. Between the trimmed V and J ends, which lost 2 bases and 4 bases, there was a span of 9 bases. There are 14 residues in the CDR3. CDR3 region: CASSLYEGYNEQFF. Written as DNA, the CDR3 is TGTGCCAGCAGCTTATACGAGGGATACAATGAGCAGTTCTTC.

This clonotype was seen repeatedly, ten times or more. As an off-target read in a library built for alpha chains, this beta chain has a frequency of little significance. The rearrangement links TRBV5-1 to TRBJ2-6; D ambiguous. Germline-derived CDR1 and CDR2 are SGHRS and YFSETQ. CDR3 length: 15 residues. Trimming removed 0 bases at V and 0 bases at J, with 4 bases between. The CDR3 region is CASSLVNSGANVLTF. CDR3 in DNA: TGCGCCAGCAGCTTGGTTAACTCTGGGGCCAACGTCCTGACTTTC.

Remarks on this clonotype: Within a library made for alpha chains, this beta chain is off target, and its count is uninformative. The chain joins TRBV7-9 to TRBJ2-2, with D possibly TRBD1 on 5 matching bases. Germline CDR1 and CDR2: SEHNR and FQNEAQ (reference sequence). The germline V and J ends were trimmed by 3 bases and 2 bases, with 10 bases remaining between them. The CDR3 runs to 15 residues. In nucleotides, the CDR3 is TGTGCCAGCAGCTTGACAGCGTCTAACACCGGGGAGCTGTTTTTT. Its translation is CASSLTASNTGELFF.

This clonotype was seen repeatedly, ten times or more. This beta chain is an unintended read in a library built for alpha chains; its size means little. The chain combines TRBV12-3 or TRBV12-4 with TRBJ1-6, with TRBD1 identical over 7 bases. The CDR3 contains 15 residues. J gave up 9 bases and V 4 bases, and 9 bases lay outside the gene matches. The CDR3 loop is CASSSRQGSVSPLHF. CDR3 DNA: TGTGCCAGCAGTTCGAGACAGGGAAGCGTTTCACCCCTCCACTTT.